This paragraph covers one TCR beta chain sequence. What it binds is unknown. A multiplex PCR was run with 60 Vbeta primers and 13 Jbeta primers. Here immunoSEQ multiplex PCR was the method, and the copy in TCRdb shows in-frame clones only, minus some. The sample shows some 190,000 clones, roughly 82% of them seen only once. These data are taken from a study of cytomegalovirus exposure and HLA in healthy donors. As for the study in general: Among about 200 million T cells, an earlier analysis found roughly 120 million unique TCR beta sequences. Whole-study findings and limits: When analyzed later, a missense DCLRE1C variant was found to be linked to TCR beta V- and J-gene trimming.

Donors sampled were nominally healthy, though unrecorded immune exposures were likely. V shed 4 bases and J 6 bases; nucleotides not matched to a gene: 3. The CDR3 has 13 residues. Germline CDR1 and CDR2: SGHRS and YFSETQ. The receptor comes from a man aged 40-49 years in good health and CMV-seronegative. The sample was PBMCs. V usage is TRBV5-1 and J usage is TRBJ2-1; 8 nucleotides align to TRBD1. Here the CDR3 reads CASSPGQANEQFF. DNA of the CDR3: TGCGCCAGCAGCCCGGGACAGGCCAATGAGCAGTTCTTC.